Given below is one TCR beta chain in context. The sample comes from a study of blood T cell repertoires in COVID-19. Study details: Researchers got acute and convalescent COVID-19 samples from the United States, Italy and Spain.

Generated by immunoSEQ multiplex PCR, the TCRdb table keeps only in-frame clones and is missing some. The data hold about 170,000 clones, with 79% observed a single time. The germline gives CDR1 SGHNT, CDR2 YYREEE (reference sequence). The CDR3 consists of 16 residues. Germline trimming cut 2 bases from V and 0 bases from J; bases unmatched to any gene: 4. The clonotype comes from a woman aged 70-85 years in a cohort exposed to, infected with or recovered from COVID-19 (not recorded which). The specimen sequenced was PBMCs or T cells enriched from blood (not recorded which). The chain carries TRBV5-4 and TRBJ2-3, with TRBD2 matching 9 bases. For the CDR3, the DNA is TGTGCCAGCAGCTTTCAGGCGGGAGGGAGCACAGATACGCAGTATTTT. Protein sequence: CASSFQAGGSTDTQYF.